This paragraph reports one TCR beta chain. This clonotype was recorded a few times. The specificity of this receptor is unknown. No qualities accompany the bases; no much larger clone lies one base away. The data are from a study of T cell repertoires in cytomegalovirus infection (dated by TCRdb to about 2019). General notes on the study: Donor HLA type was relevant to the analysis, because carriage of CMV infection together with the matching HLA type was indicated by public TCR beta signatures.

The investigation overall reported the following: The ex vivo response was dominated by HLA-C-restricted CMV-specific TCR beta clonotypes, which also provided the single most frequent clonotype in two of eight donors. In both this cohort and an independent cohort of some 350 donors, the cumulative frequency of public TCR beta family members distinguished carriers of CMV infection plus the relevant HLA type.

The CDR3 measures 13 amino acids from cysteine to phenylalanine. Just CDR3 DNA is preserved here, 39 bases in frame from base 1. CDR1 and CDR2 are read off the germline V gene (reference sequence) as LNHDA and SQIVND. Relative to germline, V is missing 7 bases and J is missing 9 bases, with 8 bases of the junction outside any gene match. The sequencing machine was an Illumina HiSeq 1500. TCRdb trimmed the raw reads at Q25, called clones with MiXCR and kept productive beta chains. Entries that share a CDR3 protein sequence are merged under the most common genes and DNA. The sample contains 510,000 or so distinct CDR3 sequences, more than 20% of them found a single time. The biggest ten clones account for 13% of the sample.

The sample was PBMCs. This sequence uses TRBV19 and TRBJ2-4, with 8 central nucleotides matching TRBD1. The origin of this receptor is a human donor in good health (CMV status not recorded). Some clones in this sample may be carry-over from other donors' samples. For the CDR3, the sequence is CASMVTGAAIQYF. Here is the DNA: TGTGCCAGTATGGTGACAGGGGCGGCCATTCAGTACTTC.